The T cell receptor (beta chain) under discussion was sequenced for a study of cytomegalovirus exposure and HLA in healthy donors. Study details: Genetic ancestry analysis placed over 65% of the 398 donors that were genotyped in the Caucasian-associated cluster. General study findings and limits: Most TCR sequences were seen very rarely across donors, but some public TCRs occurred in many. Later on, analysis showed that most CMV-associated TCR beta chains appeared to be HLA-restricted. A later analysis found TCR association rates differed by HLA locus, highest for DRB1 and lowest for HLA-C.

CDR3 length equals 15 residues. J gave up 4 bases and V 1 base, and 5 bases lay outside the gene matches. The germline V gene encodes CDR1 MGHDK and CDR2 SYGVNS. Amplification used 60 Vbeta primers and 13 Jbeta primers. TCRdb's table, derived via immunoSEQ multiplex PCR, lists solely in-frame clones and lacks some. The sample has roughly 190,000 clones, about 84% seen once. Comments on this clone: Its antigen is unidentified.

The chain is built from TRBV25-1 and TRBJ2-3, with TRBD2 matching over 7 bases. The specimen sequenced was PBMCs. The sequence derives from a woman aged 25 to 39 in good health and CMV-seropositive. The CDR3 region has the DNA TGTGCCAGCAGTGAATTTGCGGGAGACGCAGATACGCAGTATTTT. Residues: CASSEFAGDADTQYF.